This T cell receptor (beta chain) was found in a study of control samples from healthy donors and cancer patients. Assay: immunoSEQ multiplex PCR; the TCRdb copy retains only in-frame clones and omits some. The sample shows 120,000 or so clones, roughly 84% of them seen only once. This clone was observed a single time. This sequence was found in a man younger than 35 in good health. The sample was blood.

Here the CDR3 reads CASSEAMNSNQPQHF. The CDR3 DNA sequence: TGTGCCAGCAGTGAAGCGATGAATAGCAATCAGCCCCAGCATTTT. The chain employs TRBV6-1 and TRBJ1-5; D remains ambiguous. Trimming took off 0 bases at V and 0 bases at J, with 6 bases between the two ends. In germline, CDR1 is MNHNS, CDR2 SASEGT. This CDR3 is built from 15 residues.